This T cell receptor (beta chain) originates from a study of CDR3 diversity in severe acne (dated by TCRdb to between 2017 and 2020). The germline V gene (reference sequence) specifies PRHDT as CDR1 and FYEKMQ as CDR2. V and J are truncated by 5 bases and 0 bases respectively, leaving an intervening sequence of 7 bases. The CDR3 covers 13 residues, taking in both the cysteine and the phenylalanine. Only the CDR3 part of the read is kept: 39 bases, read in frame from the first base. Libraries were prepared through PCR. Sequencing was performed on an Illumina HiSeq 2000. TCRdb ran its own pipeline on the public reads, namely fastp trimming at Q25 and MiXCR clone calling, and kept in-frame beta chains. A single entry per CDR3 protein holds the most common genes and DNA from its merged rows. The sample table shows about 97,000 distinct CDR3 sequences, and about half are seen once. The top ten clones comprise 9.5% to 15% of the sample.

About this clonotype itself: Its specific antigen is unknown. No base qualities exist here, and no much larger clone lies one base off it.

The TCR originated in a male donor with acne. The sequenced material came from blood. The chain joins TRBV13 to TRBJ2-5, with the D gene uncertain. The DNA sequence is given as TGTGCCAGCAGCCAAAGGAACCAAGAGACCCAGTACTTC. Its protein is CASSQRNQETQYF.